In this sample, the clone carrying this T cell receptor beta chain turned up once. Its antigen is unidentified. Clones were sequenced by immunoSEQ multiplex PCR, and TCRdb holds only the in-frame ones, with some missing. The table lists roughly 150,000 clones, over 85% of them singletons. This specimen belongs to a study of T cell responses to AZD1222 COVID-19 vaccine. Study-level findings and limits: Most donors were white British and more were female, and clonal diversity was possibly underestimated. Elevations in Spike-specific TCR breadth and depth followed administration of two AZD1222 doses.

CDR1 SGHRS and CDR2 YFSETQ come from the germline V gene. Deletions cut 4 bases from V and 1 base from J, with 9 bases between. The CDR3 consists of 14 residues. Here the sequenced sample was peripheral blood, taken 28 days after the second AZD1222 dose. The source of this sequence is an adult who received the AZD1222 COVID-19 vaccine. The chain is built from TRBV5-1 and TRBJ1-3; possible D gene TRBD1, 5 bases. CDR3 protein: CASSLGESGNTIYF. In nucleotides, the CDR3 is TGCGCCAGCAGCCTGGGGGAATCTGGAAACACCATATATTTT.